This T cell receptor (beta chain) was identified during a study of response to subunit inactivated influenza vaccine. With 2 bases removed from V and 4 bases from J, the gap between germline ends came to 8 bases. The CDR3 covers 13 residues. This clonotype was counted ten times or more. Its antigen is not known. Points from the study as a whole: Seasonal influenza vaccination, on each occasion, was suggested by the authors to recruit few new T cells.

TCRdb reprocessed the RT-PCR reads with MiXCR, giving one entry per CDR3 protein. The sample shows 600,000 to 850,000 distinct CDR3 sequences, approximately 14% of them seen only once. This sequence joins TRBV12-3 or TRBV12-4 and TRBJ1-2, with a tentative D call TRBD1 (5 bases). Sequencing used PBMCs from blood, obtained approximately 15 days before vaccination. This receptor was identified in a man aged 50 to 59 who received an inactivated influenza vaccine. CDR3 bases: TGTGCCAGCAGTTTAAGGGGAGGCTATGGCTACACCTTC. Protein: CASSLRGGYGYTF.